The 8 T cell receptor beta chains listed next were all sequenced from one sample in a study of blood T cell repertoires in COVID-19. The assay was immunoSEQ multiplex PCR, and TCRdb's table has in-frame clones only and misses some. This table holds about 250,000 clones, roughly 80% found once. The sequencing input was peripheral blood. The receptors derive from a man aged 80 or over with acute or convalescent COVID-19.

This clone appeared a single time. The chain couples TRBV5-4 to TRBJ1-3, with D possibly being TRBD1 (5 bases). CDR3 length: 15 amino acids. V lost 4 bases and J lost 4, with 15 bases in between. Germline values: CDR1 SGHNT, CDR2 YYREEE (reference sequence). The CDR3 DNA reads as TGTGCCAGCAGCATAGACAGAGCCCTCGGAAACACCATATATTTT. The encoded protein is CASSIDRALGNTIYF.

The chain has TRBV27 and TRBJ2-5, with D possibly TRBD2 on 6 matching bases. The V and J ends lost 6 bases and 1 base respectively, with 21 bases between them. From germline, CDR1 is MNHEY and CDR2 SMNVEV (reference sequence). The CDR3 consists of 17 residues. CDR3 nucleotide sequence: TGTGCCAGCAGCTCGCGGAATTCCGGGACTTTCCAAGAGACCCAGTACTTC. It yields the protein CASSSRNSGTFQETQYF.

The rearrangement joins TRBV30 to TRBJ1-1; 8 positions agree with TRBD1. Per germline, CDR1 GTSNPN and CDR2 SVGIG (reference sequence). With 4 bases clipped from V and 1 base from J, the junction kept 8 bases outside the gene matches. The CDR3 contains 15 residues. CDR3 region: CAWKEFRGRNTEAFF. The CDR3 DNA is TGTGCCTGGAAGGAGTTCAGGGGGCGGAACACTGAAGCTTTCTTT. The variable domain in full, with the rest retrieved from reference TRBV30 and TRBJ1-1, is SQTIHQWPATLVQPVGSPLSLECTVEGTSNPNLYWYRQAAGRGLQLLFYSVGIGQISSEVPQNLSASRPQDRQFILSSKKLLLSDSGFYLCAWKEFRGRNTEAFFGQGTRLTVV.

CDR3: CASSSQGATVLTDTQYF. In DNA, the CDR3 is TGCGCCAGCAGCTCCCAGGGGGCCACAGTTCTCACAGATACGCAGTATTTT. The rearrangement links TRBV5-1 to TRBJ2-3, with TRBD1 identical over 8 bases. V lost 3 bases and J lost 2; bases outside the gene matches: 11. CDR3 length equals 17 residues. Germline V gene lookup returns CDR1 SGHRS and CDR2 YFSETQ.

The gene calls are TRBV6-5 and TRBJ2-3; possibly TRBD1 for D (6 bases). Trimming pared 6 bases from V and 0 bases from J, leaving 13 bases between. Germline lookup yields CDR1 MNHEY and CDR2 SVGAGI. This CDR3 is built from 15 residues. In DNA, the CDR3 is TGTGCCAGCAGGCCTAGGACAGCTAGCACAGATACGCAGTATTTT. This translates into CASRPRTASTDTQYF.

This chain joins TRBV19 and TRBJ2-2, with TRBD2 identical over 8 bases. The length of the CDR3 is 18 residues. Germline V gene lookup returns CDR1 LNHDA and CDR2 SQIVND (reference sequence). Trimming at V came to 1 base and at J to 4 bases, leaving 11 bases not matched to a gene. The CDR3 is CASSIGLGAGGPTGELFF. CDR3 nucleotides: TGTGCCAGTAGTATAGGCCTGGGGGCGGGAGGCCCCACCGGGGAGCTGTTTTTT.

This sequence joins TRBV5-1 and TRBJ1-3, with TRBD1 matching over 7 bases. V trimming: 4 bases; J trimming: 2 bases; junction bases outside the gene matches: 3. Germline V gives CDR1 SGHRS, CDR2 YFSETQ. CDR3 length: 14 amino acids. In DNA, the CDR3 is TGCGCCAGCAGCCAACAGGGGACTGGAAACACCATATATTTT. Protein: CASSQQGTGNTIYF.

The chain employs TRBV9 and TRBJ2-7; 7 bases agree with TRBD2. CDR1 SGDLS and CDR2 YYNGEE come from the germline V gene. J lost 6 bases, V lost 4 bases, and 10 bases had no gene match. This CDR3 has 14 residues. CDR3 loop: CASSPGGEGAEQYF. The DNA for the CDR3 is TGTGCCAGCAGCCCTGGGGGGGAAGGGGCCGAGCAGTACTTC. The full variable domain, in which reference TRBV9 and TRBJ2-7 provide the parts outside the CDR3, is DSGVTQTPKHLITATGQRVTLRCSPRSGDLSVYWYQQSLDQGLQFLIQYYNGEERAKGNILERFSAQQFPDLHSELNLSSLELGDSALYFCASSPGGEGAEQYFGPGTRLTVT.